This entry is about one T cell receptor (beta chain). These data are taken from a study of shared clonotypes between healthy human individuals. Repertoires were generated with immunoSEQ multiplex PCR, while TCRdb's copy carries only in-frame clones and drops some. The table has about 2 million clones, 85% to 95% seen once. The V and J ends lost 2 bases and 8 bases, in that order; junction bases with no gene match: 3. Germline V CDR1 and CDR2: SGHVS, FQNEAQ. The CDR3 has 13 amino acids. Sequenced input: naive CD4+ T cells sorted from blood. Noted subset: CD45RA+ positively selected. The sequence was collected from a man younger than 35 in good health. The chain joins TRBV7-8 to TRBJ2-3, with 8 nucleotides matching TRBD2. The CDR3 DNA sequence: TGTGCCAGCAGCTTACCGGGGGGGCCTACGCAGTATTTT. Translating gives CASSLPGGPTQYF.